This T cell receptor (beta chain) came from a study of blood T cells in healthy people across ages. Study findings and constraints: PBMCs that were unsorted prevented a conclusive naive versus antigen-experienced comparison.

With a J-beta primer mix and a sample-barcoded 5' primer, a second PCR ran roughly 7 to 11 cycles. TCRdb reprocessed the 5' RACE reads via MiXCR and lists one record per CDR3 protein. The sample carries hundreds of thousands of distinct CDR3 sequences, about 32% recorded once. This clonotype was observed a handful of times. Antigen: not known. Trimming took off 5 bases at V and 4 bases at J, with 15 bases between the two ends. The CDR3 has 15 amino acids. This TCR derives from a woman older than 75 in good health. The chain links TRBV12-3 or TRBV12-4 to TRBJ1-5; no definite D call. Sequenced material: blood. In DNA form, the CDR3 reads TGTGCCAGCAGTCCACCTGGCACAAGGAATCAGCCCCAGCATTTT. It yields the protein CASSPPGTRNQPQHF.